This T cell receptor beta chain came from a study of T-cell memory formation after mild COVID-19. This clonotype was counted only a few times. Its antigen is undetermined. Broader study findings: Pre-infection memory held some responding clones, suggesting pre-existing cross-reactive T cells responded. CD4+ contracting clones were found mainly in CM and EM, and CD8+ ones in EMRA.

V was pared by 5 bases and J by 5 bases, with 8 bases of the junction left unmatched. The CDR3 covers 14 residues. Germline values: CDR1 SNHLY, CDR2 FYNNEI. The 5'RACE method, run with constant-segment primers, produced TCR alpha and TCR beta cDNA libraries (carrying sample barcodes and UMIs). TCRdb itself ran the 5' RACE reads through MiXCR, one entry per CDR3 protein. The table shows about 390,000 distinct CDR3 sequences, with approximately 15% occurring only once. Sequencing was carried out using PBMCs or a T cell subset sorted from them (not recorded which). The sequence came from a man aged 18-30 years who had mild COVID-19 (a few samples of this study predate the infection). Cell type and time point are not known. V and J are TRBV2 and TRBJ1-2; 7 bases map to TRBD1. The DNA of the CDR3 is TGTGCCAGCAGTCCCTCTACAGGGGAATATGGCTACACCTTC. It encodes CASSPSTGEYGYTF.